This T cell receptor (beta chain) was captured by sequencing in a study of cytomegalovirus exposure and HLA in healthy donors. Overall study: The early release's HLA-typed donors yielded roughly 85 million unique TCRs. Whole-study findings and limits: The study found most TCR sequences rare, yet found some public TCRs in many donors. A later analysis found common viral pathogens apparently linked to several of the most significant clusters.

PCR involved 60 Vbeta and 13 Jbeta primers. Some clones are missing from TCRdb's copy, which holds only in-frame ones; the method was immunoSEQ multiplex PCR. The sample has around 110,000 clones; roughly 83% are singletons. V gave up 0 bases and J gave up 2 bases, with 14 bases separating them. The CDR3 has 17 amino acids. CDR1 and CDR2 (germline): SGHKS, YYEKEE (reference sequence). A word on this clone: The antigen is undetermined.

The TCR sequence derives from a man younger than 40 in good health and CMV-seropositive. This sequence joins TRBV5-5 and TRBJ2-2; D is unclear. The specimen was PBMCs. The CDR3: CASSLVGWITNTGELFF. CDR3 coding DNA: TGTGCCAGCAGCTTGGTGGGCTGGATCACCAACACCGGGGAGCTGTTTTTT. The variable domain in full, with the rest retrieved from reference TRBV5-5 and TRBJ2-2, is DAGVTQSPTHLIKTRGQQVTLRCSPISGHKSVSWYQQVLGQGPQFIFQYYEKEERGRGNFPDRFSARQFPNYSSELNVNALLLGDSALYLCASSLVGWITNTGELFFGEGSRLTVL.